This TCR beta chain was profiled in a study of CD4 T cells in relation to SARS-CoV-2 and coronaviruses. For the study at large: After roughly 11 days of antigen culture, PBMC TCR beta CDR3s were sequenced. The negative reference was HIV-1 Nef peptide pool or peptide-free culture. Study results and caveats: Samples before the pandemic and after infection were not matched within any donor.

Assay used: immunoSEQ multiplex PCR; TCRdb lists only in-frame clones, some missing. This sample has roughly 26,000 clones, with 60% to 85% found just once. Before the COVID-19 pandemic, during about 2010-2018, CD4+ T cells were taken from unexposed donors. After around nine days of culture, CD4+ T cells were isolated. Cells permitting, SARS-CoV-2 S/N and four cold-coronavirus spikes were tested on unexposed-donor CD4+ T cells. V lost 3 bases, J lost 0 bases, and 7 bases stayed unmatched. Germline assignment: CDR1 SGHRS and CDR2 YFSETQ. The CDR3 totals 19 residues. About this clone itself: Antigen specificity is unknown.

The V and J genes are TRBV5-1 and TRBJ2-2; TRBD2 aligns across 14 bases. Sequencing was performed on CD4+ T cells from PBMCs, cultured in vitro. The TCR originated in a human donor in good health. Here the CDR3 DNA reads TGCGCCAGCAGCTGGACTAGCGGGGGGCCCACCGCGAACACCGGGGAGCTGTTTTTT. Translation gives CASSWTSGGPTANTGELFF.